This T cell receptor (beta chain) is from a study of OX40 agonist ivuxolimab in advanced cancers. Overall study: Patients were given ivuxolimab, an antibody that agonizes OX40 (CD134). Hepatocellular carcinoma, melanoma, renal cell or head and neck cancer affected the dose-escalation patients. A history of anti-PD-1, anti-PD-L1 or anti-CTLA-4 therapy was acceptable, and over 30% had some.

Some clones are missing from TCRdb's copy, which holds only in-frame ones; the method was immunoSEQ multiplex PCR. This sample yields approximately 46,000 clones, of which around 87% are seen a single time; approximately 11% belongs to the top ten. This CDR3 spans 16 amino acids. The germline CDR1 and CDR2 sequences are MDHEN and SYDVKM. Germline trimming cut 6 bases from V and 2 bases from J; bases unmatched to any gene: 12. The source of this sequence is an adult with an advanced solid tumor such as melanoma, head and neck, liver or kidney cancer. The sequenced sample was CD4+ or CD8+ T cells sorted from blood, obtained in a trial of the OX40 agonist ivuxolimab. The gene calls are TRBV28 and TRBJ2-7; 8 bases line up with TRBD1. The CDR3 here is CASSYPGQGYTYEQYF. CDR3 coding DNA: TGTGCCAGCAGCTACCCCGGACAGGGTTATACCTACGAGCAGTACTTC.